The source of this T cell receptor beta chain is a study of cytomegalovirus exposure and HLA in healthy donors. 60 Vbeta and 13 Jbeta primers were used in PCR. The method was immunoSEQ multiplex PCR; TCRdb's version includes in-frame clones alone and lacks a portion of them. The table lists roughly 100,000 clones, around 82% of them singletons. The receptor was isolated from a man aged 50 or older in good health and CMV-seronegative. The sequencing input was PBMCs.

The CDR3 bases are TGTGCCAGCAGCCCCTCGACAGGGAGCTCCTACGAGCAGTACTTC. It yields the protein CASSPSTGSSYEQYF. This rearrangement joins TRBV9 to TRBJ2-5, with 7 bases matching TRBD1. The end of the DNA aligns better with TRBJ2-7, so the J call may be wrong. The CDR3 is 15 residues long. CDR1 is SGDLS and CDR2 is YYNGEE in the germline V gene.